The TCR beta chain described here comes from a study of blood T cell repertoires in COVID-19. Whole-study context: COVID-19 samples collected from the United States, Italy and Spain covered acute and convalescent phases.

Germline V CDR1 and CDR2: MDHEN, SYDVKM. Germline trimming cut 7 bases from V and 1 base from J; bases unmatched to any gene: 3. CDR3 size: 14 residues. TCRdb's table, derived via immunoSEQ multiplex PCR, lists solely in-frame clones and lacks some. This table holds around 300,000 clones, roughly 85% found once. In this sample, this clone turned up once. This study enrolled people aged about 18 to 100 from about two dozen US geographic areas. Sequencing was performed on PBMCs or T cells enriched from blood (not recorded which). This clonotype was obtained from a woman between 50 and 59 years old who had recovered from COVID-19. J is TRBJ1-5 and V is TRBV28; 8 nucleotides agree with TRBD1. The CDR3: CASTRGQSNQPQHF. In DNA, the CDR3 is TGTGCCAGCACCAGGGGGCAGAGCAATCAGCCCCAGCATTTT.